Listed below are T cell receptor beta chains from one sample, sequenced in a study of lymphopenia after photon versus proton radiotherapy. Assay: immunoSEQ multiplex PCR; the TCRdb copy retains only in-frame clones and omits some. The sample contains 160,000 or so clones, more than 85% of which appear only once. The material was peripheral blood, obtained from a patient treated with photon-based radiotherapy. All receptors derive from a man in his forties or fifties with gastric cancer. Each CDR3 is given with its conserved first and last residue. Fields, in order: D gene, clone size, V gene, CDR3 length, J gene, CDR3 DNA, CDR3 protein. D genes are given only for firm matches. Clone size is given for some rows only: seen once, a few or many times, or a class if the clone is expanded.

-	-	TRBV19	15	TRBJ1-5	TGTGCCAGTAGTCTACAGGGATATAGCAATCAGCCCCAGCATTTT	CASSLQGYSNQPQHF
-	-	TRBV15	15	TRBJ1-4	TGTGCCACCAGCAGAGATGGGGTGGGGGTTGAAAAACTGTTTTTT	CATSRDGVGVEKLFF
-	-	TRBV29-1	10	TRBJ2-1	TGCAGCGTTATTTCCAATGAGCAGTTCTTC	CSVISNEQFF
-	-	TRBV5-1	13	TRBJ1-2	TGCGCCAGCAGCTTGGGTGCTAACTATGGCTACACCTTC	CASSLGANYGYTF
TRBD1	-	TRBV19	13	TRBJ2-1	TGTGCCACCCAGGGACAGGCCTACAATGAGCAGTTCTTC	CATQGQAYNEQFF
-	-	TRBV7-2	13	TRBJ2-7	TGTGCCAGCAGCTTCAGGGGGGCGTACGAGCAGTACTTC	CASSFRGAYEQYF
-	few	TRBV10-3	15	TRBJ2-1	TGTGCCATCGGGGGGACAGCCCCTGACTACAATGAGCAGTTCTTC	CAIGGTAPDYNEQFF
-	-	TRBV11-2	14	TRBJ1-1	TGTGCCAGCAGCACGGGACGGCCGAACACTGAAGCTTTCTTT	CASSTGRPNTEAFF
-	once	TRBV5-1	17	TRBJ1-1	TGCGCCAGCAGCTTTGTGACCCCCCAAAGGTCGAACACTGAAGCTTTCTTT	CASSFVTPQRSNTEAFF
TRBD2	-	TRBV2	14	TRBJ2-1	TGTGCCAGCAGTGGACTAGCGGGACCCAATGAGCAGTTCTTC	CASSGLAGPNEQFF
-	-	TRBV4-1	15	TRBJ2-7	TGCGCCAGCAGCGCGTATAGCGGACCCTCCTACGAGCAGTACTTC	CASSAYSGPSYEQYF
-	-	TRBV7-8	15	TRBJ1-5	TGTGCCAGCAGCCTAGGGGGGCTGGTGGATCAGCCCCAGCATTTT	CASSLGGLVDQPQHF
TRBD2	-	TRBV6-1	13	TRBJ2-7	TGTGCCAGCAGTAGCGGGGTACCCTACGAGCAGTACTTC	CASSSGVPYEQYF
TRBD1	-	TRBV6-8	13	TRBJ1-2	TGTGCCAGCAACAACAGGGGAACGGGCGGCTACACCTTC	CASNNRGTGGYTF
-	few	TRBV28	16	TRBJ2-2	TGTGCCAGCAGTTTACGAGCCTCTTCGGGAACCGGGGAGCTGTTTTTT	CASSLRASSGTGELFF
-	-	TRBV11-3	15	TRBJ2-1	TGTGCCAGCAGCTTAGCGGGAAACTCCTACAATGAGCAGTTCTTC	CASSLAGNSYNEQFF
TRBD1	-	TRBV5-1	13	TRBJ2-1	TGCGCCAGCAGCTTGGACAGGGGAAATGAGCAGTTCTTC	CASSLDRGNEQFF
-	-	TRBV27	15	TRBJ1-4	TGTGCCAGCAGTTCCAAGGGTAGGGTAAGGGAAAAACTGTTTTTT	CASSSKGRVREKLFF
-	once	TRBV19	13	TRBJ1-1	TGTGCCAGTAGTATCAGCATGAACACTGAAGCTTTCTTT	CASSISMNTEAFF
-	-	TRBV7-9	13	TRBJ2-7	TGTGCCAGCAGCTCCGGGCTACCCTACGAGCAGTACTTC	CASSSGLPYEQYF
TRBD2	-	TRBV5-1	16	TRBJ2-3	TGCGCCAGCAGCGTCGGGACTAGCCCTAGCACAGATACGCAGTATTTT	CASSVGTSPSTDTQYF
TRBD2	-	TRBV9	14	TRBJ2-1	TGTGCCAGCAGCATGACTAGCATCGACAATGAGCAGTTCTTC	CASSMTSIDNEQFF
-	once	TRBV19	13	TRBJ2-2	TGTGCCAGTAGTGTACAGGGCACCGGGGAGCTGTTTTTT	CASSVQGTGELFF
-	-	TRBV18	14	TRBJ2-7	TGTGCCAGCTCACCTCCGGACAGACTTTACGAGCAGTACTTC	CASSPPDRLYEQYF
-	-	TRBV18	13	TRBJ1-4	TGTGCCAGCTCACCAGGGATTAATGAAAAACTGTTTTTT	CASSPGINEKLFF
TRBD1	-	TRBV4-2	16	TRBJ2-1	TGTGCCAGCAGCCAGGAAGACAGGGGGGTCCTCAATGAGCAGTTCTTC	CASSQEDRGVLNEQFF
-	once	TRBV6-1	15	TRBJ1-2	TGTGCCAGCAGTGAAGTTGGGACTGCGATCAGGGGCTACACCTTC	CASSEVGTAIRGYTF
-	few	TRBV6-1	13	TRBJ1-2	TGTGCCAGCAGTGAAAGCGGGCAAGCTGGCTACACCTTC	CASSESGQAGYTF
-	-	TRBV30	13	TRBJ2-1	TGTGCCTGGAGTGTCAGGACTGGCAATGAGCAGTTCTTC	CAWSVRTGNEQFF
-	-	TRBV28	11	TRBJ1-2	TGTGCCAGCAGCCGCGATATTGGCTACACCTTC	CASSRDIGYTF
TRBD1	once	TRBV29-1	12	TRBJ1-1	TGCAGCGTTTGGACAGGGCAGGGTGAAGCTTTCTTT	CSVWTGQGEAFF
-	-	TRBV6-1	14	TRBJ2-7	TGTGCCAGCAGTGAAGCGGGACACGGGTACGAGCAGTACTTC	CASSEAGHGYEQYF
-	-	TRBV11-2	11	TRBJ2-1	TGTGCCAGCAGCCAGGACAATGAGCAGTTCTTC	CASSQDNEQFF
-	-	TRBV18	14	TRBJ2-7	TGTGCCAGCTCACCGACTGGGGGCTGGTACGAGCAGTACTTC	CASSPTGGWYEQYF
-	-	TRBV7-8	15	TRBJ2-5	TGTGCCAGCAGCCCCCACAGGGACCCTCAAGAGACCCAGTACTTC	CASSPHRDPQETQYF
TRBD2	-	TRBV14	13	TRBJ2-5	TGTGCCAGCAGGGGACTAGACGAAGAGACCCAGTACTTC	CASRGLDEETQYF
TRBD1	-	TRBV11-2	19	TRBJ2-7	TGTGCCAGCAGCTTAAACCTCTTGACAGGGCCCCAAGGGGAAGACGAGCAGTACTTC	CASSLNLLTGPQGEDEQYF
TRBD1	once	TRBV11-2	17	TRBJ1-4	TGTGCCAGCAGCTCAGGGACAGGGCACCCAACTAATGAAAAACTGTTTTTT	CASSSGTGHPTNEKLFF
TRBD1	-	TRBV9	15	TRBJ2-1	TGTGCCAGCAGCGACCGGGACAGATCTTCGGATGAGCAGTTCTTC	CASSDRDRSSDEQFF
TRBD2	-	TRBV11-2	15	TRBJ2-1	TGTGCCACCAAGGAACTAGCGGGAGGTCCAAATGAGCAGTTCTTC	CATKELAGGPNEQFF
TRBD1	-	TRBV2	16	TRBJ1-3	TGTGCCAGCAGTATCCCGGGACAGGTGACTGGAAACACCATATATTTT	CASSIPGQVTGNTIYF
TRBD2	-	TRBV30	19	TRBJ2-7	TGTGCCTGGAGGATTAGACGGGTGGGGGTACTAGCGGGAGAGGACGAGCAGTACTTC	CAWRIRRVGVLAGEDEQYF
-	-	TRBV20-1	11	TRBJ2-7	TGTAGCTGGGGAGGGGGCTACGAGCAGTACTTC	CSWGGGYEQYF
TRBD1	-	TRBV4-1	15	TRBJ2-7	TGCGCCAGCAGCCAAGGACAGGGGGCGTTCTACGAGCAGTACTTC	CASSQGQGAFYEQYF
TRBD1	once	TRBV6-5	16	TRBJ1-4	TGTGCCAGCAGTTATTTACAGGGGGAAACTAATGAAAAACTGTTTTTT	CASSYLQGETNEKLFF
TRBD1	-	TRBV19	15	TRBJ2-3	TGTGCCAGTAGTCCACGGGACAGGGGGAGAGATACGCAGTATTTT	CASSPRDRGRDTQYF
TRBD1	once	TRBV18	16	TRBJ1-4	TGTGCCAGCTCACCATCGAACAGGGGTAATAATGAAAAACTGTTTTTT	CASSPSNRGNNEKLFF
-	few	TRBV7-2	16	TRBJ1-5	TGTGCCAGCAGCTTGCTCAACAGGGCTAGCAATCAGCCCCAGCATTTT	CASSLLNRASNQPQHF
-	-	TRBV28	19	TRBJ1-2	TGTGCCAGCAGTTTCGATGGATGGGATGGGCGACAGTCTGGCTATGGCTACACCTTC	CASSFDGWDGRQSGYGYTF
-	-	TRBV15	20	TRBJ2-1	TGTGCCACCAGCATTGTAGTGAGCGGGACAACTCTACGAGCCTACAATGAGCAGTTCTTC	CATSIVVSGTTLRAYNEQFF
-	-	TRBV2	14	TRBJ2-7	TGTGCCAGCAGTGAAGCGGGGGGCCCTGCCGGGCAGTACTTC	CASSEAGGPAGQYF